A selection of T cell receptor beta chains follows, all from one sample in a study of blood T cells in healthy people across ages. TCRdb called the 5' RACE reads again in MiXCR, with one record for every CDR3 protein. Seen here are roughly 1,700,000 distinct CDR3 sequences, approximately 30% observed once, and the top ten hold about 7.7%. Sequences were obtained from blood. These receptors were taken from a woman younger than 45 in good health. The CDR3 runs from the conserved cysteine through the conserved F or W. The D gene is left open where the match is weak. Size values are once, few and many counts, or a class for expanded clones, and some rows have none.

>few|-|TRBV25-1|TRBJ1-2
CASSAGAGGYTF
TGTGCCAGCAGTGCGGGGGCGGGCGGCTACACCTTC
>-|-|TRBV29-1|TRBJ1-2
CSVQRTWGYTF
TGCAGCGTTCAGAGGACCTGGGGCTACACCTTC
>many|-|TRBV6-6|TRBJ2-2
CASTLNTGELFF
TGTGCCAGCACCCTTAACACCGGGGAGCTGTTTTTT
>-|TRBD1|TRBV2|TRBJ2-1
CASSDIGQGDNEQFF
TGTGCCAGCAGTGATATTGGACAGGGTGACAATGAGCAGTTCTTC
>few|-|TRBV14|TRBJ1-2
CASSQGRTGYTF
TGTGCCAGCAGCCAAGGACGGACCGGCTACACCTTC
>once|-|TRBV27|TRBJ1-2
CASSWARTNYGYTF
TGTGCCAGCAGTTGGGCCAGAACTAACTATGGCTACACCTTC
>-|-|TRBV3-1|TRBJ2-3
CASSRSRAHTDTQYF
TGTGCCAGCAGCCGATCCCGGGCCCACACAGATACGCAGTATTTT
>many|-|TRBV24-1|TRBJ1-2
CATSYGNYGYTF
TGTGCCACCAGTTATGGAAACTATGGCTACACCTTC
>many|-|TRBV10-3|TRBJ2-7
CAISGMDSYEQYF
TGTGCCATCAGTGGCATGGACAGCTACGAGCAGTACTTC
>-|-|TRBV9|TRBJ1-2
CASSTGPTDYGYTF
TGTGCCAGCAGCACAGGGCCGACTGACTATGGCTACACCTTC
>once|-|TRBV9|TRBJ1-4
CASSVGQAGSEKLFF
TGTGCCAGCAGCGTAGGACAGGCTGGAAGTGAAAAACTGTTTTTT
>few|TRBD2|TRBV4-1|TRBJ2-5
CASSQVSLAGSQETQYF
TGCGCCAGCAGCCAAGTCTCCCTAGCGGGATCGCAAGAGACCCAGTACTTC
>-|-|TRBV7-2|TRBJ1-1
CATRDTKNTEAFF
TGTGCCACCCGGGACACCAAGAACACTGAAGCTTTCTTT
>-|TRBD1|TRBV2|TRBJ2-1
CASSTRTGAQQFF
TGTGCCAGCAGTACGCGAACAGGGGCCCAGCAGTTCTTC
>-|TRBD2|TRBV4-2|TRBJ2-1
CASSQAPPSGGISSYNEQFF
TGTGCCAGCAGCCAAGCCCCTCCTAGCGGGGGGATCAGCTCCTACAATGAGCAGTTCTTC
>few|TRBD1|TRBV12-3/TRBV12-4|TRBJ2-5
CASVGPGQPKTQYF
TGTGCCAGCGTTGGGCCGGGACAGCCAAAGACCCAGTACTTC
>-|-|TRBV9|TRBJ2-7
CASSDWQGGEQYF
TGTGCCAGCAGCGACTGGCAGGGCGGCGAGCAGTACTTC
>-|TRBD1|TRBV7-2|TRBJ1-1
CASSSGGGAEAFF
TGTGCCAGCAGCTCAGGGGGCGGTGCTGAAGCTTTCTTT
>few|-|TRBV12-5|TRBJ2-3
CASGLTLTDTQYF
TGTGCTAGTGGTTTGACACTTACAGATACGCAGTATTTT
>few|-|TRBV7-9|TRBJ2-1
CASSLVLTPWQFF
TGTGCCAGCAGCTTAGTTCTGACTCCCTGGCAGTTCTTC
>few|TRBD2|TRBV28|TRBJ2-7
CASILGRGSSYEQYF
TGTGCCAGCATCTTGGGGCGGGGGAGCTCCTACGAGCAGTACTTC
>-|-|TRBV24-1|TRBJ2-7
CATVDCYEQYF
TGTGCCACCGTGGACTGCTACGAGCAGTACTTC
>many|-|TRBV29-1|TRBJ2-7
CSVEDRITYEQYF
TGCAGCGTTGAAGATCGGATAACCTACGAGCAGTACTTC
>many|-|TRBV10-3|TRBJ2-7
CAISESGANEQYF
TGTGCCATCAGTGAGTCAGGAGCCAACGAGCAGTACTTC
>-|-|TRBV20-1|TRBJ2-7
CSAMRATLEQYF
TGCAGTGCTATGCGCGCGACGCTCGAGCAGTACTTC
>many|-|TRBV29-1|TRBJ2-1
CSVERARNNEQFF
TGCAGCGTTGAACGTGCTAGGAACAATGAGCAGTTCTTC
>-|TRBD1|TRBV6-2/TRBV6-3|TRBJ1-5
CASRKTGGFGQPQHF
TGTGCCAGCAGGAAAACAGGGGGTTTTGGTCAGCCCCAGCATTTT
>-|-|TRBV4-3|TRBJ2-6
CASSQGRGSGANVLTF
TGCGCCAGCAGCCAAGGCCGGGGCTCTGGGGCCAACGTCCTGACTTTC
>few|-|TRBV7-2|TRBJ2-3
CASSLVRGGDTQYF
TGTGCCAGCAGCTTAGTCAGGGGAGGGGATACGCAGTATTTT
>once|-|TRBV11-2|TRBJ2-1
CASSSKGEQFF
TGTGCCAGCAGCTCCAAAGGTGAGCAGTTCTTC
>-|-|TRBV12-3/TRBV12-4|TRBJ1-2
CASRGTGGYTF
TGTGCCAGCAGGGGGACCGGTGGCTACACCTTC
>-|-|TRBV5-6|TRBJ1-1
CASSLVGDWNTEAFF
TGTGCCAGCAGCTTGGTGGGAGATTGGAACACTGAAGCTTTCTTT
>many|TRBD1|TRBV10-3|TRBJ2-7
CAISGADRGPYEQYF
TGTGCCATCAGTGGGGCAGACAGGGGGCCCTACGAGCAGTACTTC
>-|-|TRBV11-2|TRBJ2-7
CASSLDGDPYGQYF
TGTGCCAGCAGCTTAGACGGAGACCCCTACGGGCAGTACTTC
>-|TRBD1|TRBV29-1|TRBJ1-1
CSVRTGGLPEAFF
TGCAGCGTTCGGACAGGGGGCCTGCCTGAAGCTTTCTTT
>many|-|TRBV5-1|TRBJ2-1
CASSFVVGGGNEQFF
TGCGCCAGCAGCTTTGTGGTGGGGGGCGGCAATGAGCAGTTCTTC
>few|-|TRBV11-2|TRBJ2-7
CASTTALEQYF
TGTGCCAGCACTACGGCATTGGAGCAGTACTTC
>-|TRBD1|TRBV7-9|TRBJ2-4
CASSQDRGWDIQYF
TGTGCCAGCAGCCAGGACAGGGGGTGGGACATTCAGTACTTC
>few|TRBD1|TRBV7-6|TRBJ2-7
CASSLLPGGQVDEQYF
TGTGCCAGCAGCTTACTGCCTGGGGGACAGGTTGACGAGCAGTACTTC
>many|-|TRBV29-1|TRBJ2-6
CSVAAGGANVLTF
TGCAGCGTTGCCGCGGGCGGGGCCAACGTCCTGACTTTC
>many|TRBD2|TRBV12-3/TRBV12-4|TRBJ2-1
CASSPFILAGGYNEQFF
TGTGCCAGTAGTCCCTTCATCTTAGCGGGGGGTTACAATGAGCAGTTCTTC
>few|-|TRBV27|TRBJ2-7
CASSLRGKSYEQYF
TGTGCCAGCAGTTTACGGGGGAAGTCATACGAGCAGTACTTC
>many|-|TRBV3-1|TRBJ2-4
CASSLGVGDIQYF
TGTGCCAGCAGCCTGGGAGTCGGGGACATTCAGTACTTC
>-|-|TRBV7-8|TRBJ2-2
CASSHAPNTGELFF
TGTGCCAGCAGCCACGCGCCGAACACCGGGGAGCTGTTTTTT